Listed below are T cell receptor beta chains from one sample, sequenced in a study of blood T cell repertoires in COVID-19. Clones were read by immunoSEQ multiplex PCR, and TCRdb kept only the in-frame ones, dropping some. The profile shows some 130,000 clones, under 85% of them singletons. The source material was PBMCs or T cells enriched from blood (not recorded which). Every receptor here comes from a man aged 25-40 years who had recovered from COVID-19. CDR3s include the opening cysteine and the closing phenylalanine or tryptophan. Each record gives: clone size, V gene, D gene, J gene, CDR3 DNA, CDR3 protein. D genes are given only for firm matches. Size tells how often a clone was seen (once, few, many) or the class of an expanded clone, and some rows leave it out.

size: -; V: TRBV4-1; D: TRBD2; J: TRBJ2-5; DNA: TGCGCCAGCAGCCTAGGGGGGACTAGCGGGAGCGGGGAGACCCAGTACTTC; CDR3: CASSLGGTSGSGETQYF
size: -; V: TRBV11-2; D: -; J: TRBJ2-3; DNA: TGTGCCAGCAGCTGGGCATCAGGGGCGGGGGCCAGCACAGATACGCAGTATTTT; CDR3: CASSWASGAGASTDTQYF
size: -; V: TRBV7-2; D: -; J: TRBJ1-3; DNA: TGTGCCAGCAGCTTAGTGGGAGGCCTGGGTAACTCTGGAAACACCATATATTTT; CDR3: CASSLVGGLGNSGNTIYF
size: once; V: TRBV10-1; D: TRBD2; J: TRBJ2-1; DNA: TGCGCCAGCAGTGTCGGGACTAGCGGGAGGAATGAGCAGTTCTTC; CDR3: CASSVGTSGRNEQFF
size: few; V: TRBV27; D: -; J: TRBJ1-5; DNA: TGTGCCAGCAGTTTAAGGGGGAGTCAGCCCCAGCATTTT; CDR3: CASSLRGSQPQHF
size: -; V: TRBV7-9; D: -; J: TRBJ2-7; DNA: TGTGCCAGCTCGATCCCGGGAGTTGCCTACGAGCAGTACTTC; CDR3: CASSIPGVAYEQYF
size: -; V: TRBV3-1/TRBV3-2; D: TRBD1; J: TRBJ2-5; DNA: TGTGCCAGCAGCCAAGGGACAGGGAGGGAGACCCAGTACTTC; CDR3: CASSQGTGRETQYF
size: -; V: TRBV7-2; D: TRBD1; J: TRBJ1-1; DNA: TGTGCCAGCAGCTTAGAGGCGGGGACAGGGAGGGCTTTCTTT; CDR3: CASSLEAGTGRAFF
size: -; V: TRBV4-1; D: -; J: TRBJ2-7; DNA: TGCGCCAGCAGCCTCCTGCCGCAGACCTACGAGCAGTACTTC; CDR3: CASSLLPQTYEQYF
size: -; V: TRBV19; D: -; J: TRBJ2-1; DNA: TGTGCCAGTAGGGGGGCCGTCTACAATGAGCAGTTCTTC; CDR3: CASRGAVYNEQFF
size: -; V: TRBV7-9; D: TRBD1; J: TRBJ1-3; DNA: TGTGCCAGCAGCTCTGACCGGACAGGGGGCTCTGGAAACACCATATATTTT; CDR3: CASSSDRTGGSGNTIYF
size: -; V: TRBV4-1; D: TRBD2; J: TRBJ2-1; DNA: TGCGCCAGCAGCCGACCTAGCGGGAGCATTAATGAGCAGTTCTTC; CDR3: CASSRPSGSINEQFF
size: -; V: TRBV5-5; D: -; J: TRBJ1-2; DNA: TGTGCCAGCAGCTTGGGGATGGGGGCCAACTATGGCTACACCTTC; CDR3: CASSLGMGANYGYTF
size: -; V: TRBV5-1; D: TRBD1; J: TRBJ1-2; DNA: TGCGCCAGCAGCCTTACGGACAGGGGATATGGCTACACCTTC; CDR3: CASSLTDRGYGYTF
size: -; V: TRBV7-9; D: -; J: TRBJ2-5; DNA: TGTGCCAGCAGCTTATCGAGAGCCCAAGAGACCCAGTACTTC; CDR3: CASSLSRAQETQYF
size: -; V: TRBV9; D: -; J: TRBJ1-2; DNA: TGTGCCAGCAGCGTTTTATCGGACTATGGCTACACCTTC; CDR3: CASSVLSDYGYTF
size: -; V: TRBV29-1; D: -; J: TRBJ1-3; DNA: TGCAGCGTTGAACTTTCCTCTGGAAACACCATATATTTT; CDR3: CSVELSSGNTIYF
size: -; V: TRBV6-1; D: -; J: TRBJ1-1; DNA: TGTGCCAGCAGTGAAAATGGGTGGGGCGGTAACACTGAAGCTTTCTTT; CDR3: CASSENGWGGNTEAFF
size: -; V: TRBV5-1; D: -; J: TRBJ1-1; DNA: TGCGCCAGCAGCTTGGACCAGGGTAGCATGAACACTGAAGCTTTCTTT; CDR3: CASSLDQGSMNTEAFF
size: -; V: TRBV2; D: -; J: TRBJ2-3; DNA: TGTGCCAGCAGTGAAAGGGTAGCGGACCGCACAGATACGCAGTATTTT; CDR3: CASSERVADRTDTQYF
size: -; V: TRBV28; D: -; J: TRBJ1-2; DNA: TGTGCCAGCAGTTTATCCAGCTATGGCTACACCTTC; CDR3: CASSLSSYGYTF